This T cell receptor beta chain stems from a study of blood T cell repertoires in COVID-19. Study as a whole: Acute-phase and convalescent COVID-19 samples originated in the United States, Italy and Spain. T cells, B-cell-depleted T cells, or PBMCs supplied cDNA or gDNA.

Authors' analysis steps: Amplification with reference gene primers provided the estimates of nucleated cell counts. Here immunoSEQ multiplex PCR was the method, and the copy in TCRdb shows in-frame clones only, minus some. V, J and clone size reflect that table, while D and trimming were determined from the DNA. The data contain 80,000 to 100,000 clones, 90% to 95% of them singletons. There are 15 residues in the CDR3. CDR1 and CDR2 from the germline V gene are MNHEY and SVGEGT. The ends lost 5 bases at V and 9 bases at J; junction bases unmatched: 8. This receptor was identified in a human donor with active COVID-19. The donor label of this sample is uncertain. The sequenced material came from peripheral blood. The gene calls are TRBV6-2 or TRBV6-3 and TRBJ2-1; 12 nucleotides line up with TRBD1. For the CDR3, the DNA is TGTGCCAGCAGTCGCCCGGGACAGGGGGCTTCTGAGCAGTTCTTC. Translation: CASSRPGQGASEQFF.